The 19 T cell receptor beta chains reported below all come from one sample, sequenced in a study of patients and donors after allogeneic stem cell transplantation. TCRdb re-analysed the RT-PCR reads in MiXCR, keeping a single row per CDR3 protein. The data contain 50,000 to 60,000 distinct CDR3 sequences, 13% of them seen just once; the ten biggest clones take up less than 35%. The material sequenced was blood, either unsorted or a sorted T cell fraction (not recorded which). All receptors come from a human donor who was either an allogeneic HSCT recipient or a stem cell or donor lymphocyte infusion donor (not recorded which). It is not recorded whose cells these are; they may come from a transplant donor.

The chain recombines TRBV5-1 with TRBJ2-7; 7 bases match TRBD1. Per the germline V gene, CDR1 is SGHRS and CDR2 is YFSETQ. The CDR3 is 16 amino acids. The ends lost 7 bases at V and 4 bases at J; junction bases unmatched: 17. This chain's CDR3 is CASAQTRDSSLYEQYF. CDR3 coding DNA: TGCGCCAGCGCCCAGACCCGGGACAGTTCCCTTTACGAGCAGTACTTC. Supplemented by reference TRBV5-1 and TRBJ2-7, the full variable domain reads KAGVTQTPRYLIKTRGQQVTLSCSPISGHRSVSWYQQTPGQGLQFLFEYFSETQRNKGNFPGRFSGRQFSNSRSEMNVSTLELGDSALYLCASAQTRDSSLYEQYFGPGTRLTVT.

V and J are TRBV12-3 or TRBV12-4 and TRBJ2-3; perhaps TRBD2 as D (5 bases). The CDR3 totals 15 residues. Between the trimmed V and J ends, which lost 7 bases and 5 bases, there was a span of 19 bases. This CDR3 is CASTGWPSTVDTQYF. CDR3 in DNA: TGTGCCAGCACCGGGTGGCCTAGCACAGTAGATACGCAGTATTTT.

The chain carries TRBV2 and TRBJ1-5; tentatively, D is TRBD1 (5 bases). CDR3 length: 14 amino acids. Germline-derived CDR1 and CDR2 are SNHLY and FYNNEI. Trimming took off 6 bases at V and 4 bases at J, with 13 bases between the two ends. The CDR3 protein is CASSVGRTNQPQHF. The CDR3 nucleotides are TGTGCCAGCAGCGTAGGACGGACAAATCAGCCCCAGCATTTT.

This clonotype was detected only a few times. The rearrangement links TRBV29-1 to TRBJ2-1; 7 nucleotides agree with TRBD1. Per the germline V gene, CDR1 is SQVTM and CDR2 is ANQGSEA. This CDR3 has 14 residues. V shed 2 bases and J 9 bases; nucleotides not matched to a gene: 10. CDR3 residues: CSVEIGGGRGEQFF. Written as DNA, the CDR3 is TGCAGCGTTGAAATAGGGGGCGGCAGGGGTGAGCAGTTCTTC.

The chain couples TRBV20-1 to TRBJ2-1, with D tentatively TRBD2 (6 bases). Trimming shortened V by 4 bases and J by 4 bases, and 20 bases separated the two germline ends. Looked up from germline, CDR1 is DFQATT and CDR2 is SNEGSKA (reference sequence). The CDR3 is made up of 16 amino acids. The CDR3 spells CSATPGGTREYNEQFF. The CDR3 DNA is TGCAGTGCTACTCCAGGTGGGACTCGGGAATACAATGAGCAGTTCTTC.

This clonotype was recorded a few times. The chain uses TRBV19 and TRBJ1-4; D gene ambiguous. Germline loops: CDR1 LNHDA, CDR2 SQIVND (reference sequence). CDR3 length equals 14 residues. V was trimmed by 3 bases and J by 0 bases, leaving 5 bases between them. CDR3 DNA sequence: TGTGCCAGTAGTATCCTTACAACTAATGAAAAACTGTTTTTT. It is translated as CASSILTTNEKLFF.

This clonotype was detected only a few times. V is TRBV27 and J is TRBJ1-5; a possible D gene is TRBD1 (6 bases). Germline V gene lookup returns CDR1 MNHEY and CDR2 SMNVEV (reference sequence). The V gene lost 4 bases and the J gene lost 7 bases, with 17 bases spanning the gap. CDR3 length equals 15 residues. CDR3 in amino acids: CASSSKPQGSQPQHF. The CDR3 coding sequence is TGTGCCAGCAGTTCGAAACCCCAGGGGTCCCAGCCCCAGCATTTT.

The chain links TRBV27 to TRBJ2-7; the D gene could be TRBD1 or TRBD2 (5 bases each). CDR1 MNHEY and CDR2 SMNVEV come from the germline V gene (reference sequence). The length of the CDR3 is 15 residues. Trimming left V 2 bases short and J 2 bases short, with 13 bases between. Here the CDR3 reads CASSLPGPGPYEQYF. The CDR3 DNA is TGTGCCAGCAGTTTACCGGGCCCGGGGCCCTACGAGCAGTACTTC.

This clonotype was counted a few times. V and J are TRBV9 and TRBJ2-1; 8 positions match TRBD2. V shed 0 bases, J shed 8 bases, and the junction held 4 bases outside the gene matches. Germline CDR1 SGDLS, CDR2 YYNGEE. The CDR3 loop spans 14 amino acids. The CDR3 DNA follows: TGTGCCAGCAGCGTAGGACTAGCGATGCATGAGCAGTTCTTC. The encoded protein is CASSVGLAMHEQFF. Complete variable domain (other parts from reference TRBV9 and TRBJ2-1): DSGVTQTPKHLITATGQRVTLRCSPRSGDLSVYWYQQSLDQGLQFLIQYYNGEERAKGNILERFSAQQFPDLHSELNLSSLELGDSALYFCASSVGLAMHEQFFGPGTRLTVL.

A word on this clonotype: Sequence at one end of the junction differs from germline and may be a read error. The V call is TRBV7-7, the J call TRBJ2-7; 8 bases map to TRBD2. The germline V gene has CDR1 SSHAT and CDR2 FNYEAQ (reference sequence). The CDR3 covers 15 residues. CDR3 protein: CASSLGAGATYEQYF. CDR3 DNA sequence: TGTGCTAGCAGCTTGGGAGCGGGAGCGACCTACGAGCAGTACTTC.

The J gene is TRBJ2-1, the V gene TRBV29-1; no clear D gene. This CDR3 contains 13 residues. V was clipped by 5 bases and J by 3 bases, with 11 bases between them. Looked up from germline, CDR1 is SQVTM and CDR2 is ANQGSEA. The CDR3 reads CSVSGIYYNEQFF. The CDR3 DNA reads as TGCAGCGTTTCTGGCATCTACTACAATGAGCAGTTCTTC.

This clonotype appeared a few times. The V gene is TRBV5-1, the J gene TRBJ2-7, with D possibly matching TRBD2 (5 bases). The germline CDR1 and CDR2 sequences are SGHRS and YFSETQ. This CDR3 comprises 12 residues. Trimming stripped 4 bases from V and 3 bases from J, with 8 bases between. The CDR3 DNA is TGCGCCAGCAGCGCGGACTTCTACGAGCAGTACTTC. It is translated as CASSADFYEQYF.

This clonotype was observed a few times. This chain links TRBV29-1 with TRBJ2-7, with 7 bases identical to TRBD1. The CDR3 sequence is 12 residues long. The V segment lost 6 bases and the J segment 3 bases; nucleotides outside the gene matches: 5. The germline V gene has CDR1 SQVTM and CDR2 ANQGSEA. CDR3 protein: CSVLDRDYEQYF. CDR3 nucleotides: TGCAGCGTCCTTGACAGGGACTACGAGCAGTACTTC.

This chain links TRBV6-5 with TRBJ2-7, with TRBD2 identical over 8 bases. The length of the CDR3 is 14 residues. The V gene end was trimmed by 2 bases and the J gene end by 4 bases; junction bases not matched to a gene: 4. Germline CDR1 and CDR2: MNHEY and SVGAGI. For the CDR3, the DNA is TGTGCCAGCAGTTACATAGCGGGAAAGTACGAGCAGTACTTC. The encoded protein is CASSYIAGKYEQYF.

This clonotype was counted only a few times. V gene TRBV18 combines with J gene TRBJ2-1, with D perhaps matching TRBD2 (6 bases). The V end lost 4 bases, the J end lost 2 bases, and 12 bases lay between the germline ends. CDR1 KGHSH and CDR2 LQKENI come from the germline V gene. The CDR3 spans 15 residues. CDR3 sequence: CASSLYRETYNEQFF. The DNA for the CDR3 is TGTGCCAGCTCACTATACCGGGAGACCTACAATGAGCAGTTCTTC.

A few counts support this clonotype. The chain couples TRBV6-1 to TRBJ2-7; possibly TRBD1 for D (6 bases). V was pared by 7 bases and J by 3 bases, with 28 bases between. The CDR3 extends over 18 amino acids. Germline V gene data show CDR1 as MNHNS and CDR2 as SASEGT. CDR3 protein: CASNERTGTLFRNYEQYF. The DNA of the CDR3 is TGTGCCAGCAACGAAAGGACCGGGACACTTTTTAGGAACTACGAGCAGTACTTC.

This chain uses TRBV4-2 with TRBJ1-5; D gene unclear. CDR1 LGHNA and CDR2 YNFKEQ come from the germline V gene. The CDR3 sequence is 14 residues long. V shed 0 bases and J shed 7 bases, with 10 bases lying between them. The CDR3 protein is CASSQDLGIQPQHF. CDR3 in DNA: TGTGCCAGCAGCCAAGATCTGGGGATCCAGCCCCAGCATTTT.

In this sample, this clonotype turned up a few times. The chain couples TRBV6-5 to TRBJ2-1; D may correspond to TRBD1 or TRBD2 (5 bases each). The V end lost 0 bases, the J end lost 0 bases, and 12 bases lay between the germline ends. The CDR3 covers 17 residues. Per the germline V gene, CDR1 is MNHEY and CDR2 is SVGAGI. This CDR3 reads CASSYSRGHISYNEQFF. The CDR3 coding sequence is TGTGCCAGCAGTTACTCGAGGGGTCATATCTCCTACAATGAGCAGTTCTTC.

This clonotype turned up a few times. This chain connects TRBV21-1 to TRBJ1-1; the D segment call TRBD1 is taken from the table without a DNA check. TRBV21-1 is designated a pseudogene. This CDR3 comprises 16 residues. The CDR3: CASSIMGGTGGTEAFF. The DNA of the CDR3 is TGTGCCAGCAGCATAATGGGAGGGACAGGGGGCACTGAAGCTTTCTTT.